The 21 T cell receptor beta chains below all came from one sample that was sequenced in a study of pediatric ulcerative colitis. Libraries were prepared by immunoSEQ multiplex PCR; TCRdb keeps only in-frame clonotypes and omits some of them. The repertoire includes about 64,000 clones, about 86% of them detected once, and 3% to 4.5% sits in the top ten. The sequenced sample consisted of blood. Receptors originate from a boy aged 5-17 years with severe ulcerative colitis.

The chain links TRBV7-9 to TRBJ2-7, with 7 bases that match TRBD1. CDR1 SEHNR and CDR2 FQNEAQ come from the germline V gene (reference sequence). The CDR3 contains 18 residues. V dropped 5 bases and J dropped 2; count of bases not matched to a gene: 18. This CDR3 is CASSHIRERQGGTYEQYF. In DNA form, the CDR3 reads TGTGCCAGCAGCCACATCCGAGAGAGACAGGGTGGCACCTACGAGCAGTACTTC.

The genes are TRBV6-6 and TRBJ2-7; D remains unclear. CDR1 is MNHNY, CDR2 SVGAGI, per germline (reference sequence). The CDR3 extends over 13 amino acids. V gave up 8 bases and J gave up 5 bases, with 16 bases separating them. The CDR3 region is CASSSFGPDEQYF. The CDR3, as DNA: TGTGCCAGCTCCAGCTTTGGTCCCGACGAGCAGTACTTC.

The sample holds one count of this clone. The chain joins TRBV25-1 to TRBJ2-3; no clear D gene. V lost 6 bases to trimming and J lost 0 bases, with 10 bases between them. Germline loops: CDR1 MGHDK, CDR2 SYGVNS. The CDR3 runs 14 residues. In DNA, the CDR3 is TGTGCCAGCAGAGTCGGCGGAAGCACAGATACGCAGTATTTT. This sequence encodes CASRVGGSTDTQYF.

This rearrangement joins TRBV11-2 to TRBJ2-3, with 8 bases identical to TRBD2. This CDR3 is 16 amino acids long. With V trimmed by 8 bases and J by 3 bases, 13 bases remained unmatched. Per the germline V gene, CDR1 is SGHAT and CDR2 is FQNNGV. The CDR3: CASGVMEREPTDTQYF. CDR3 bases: TGTGCCAGCGGTGTTATGGAGCGGGAGCCTACAGATACGCAGTATTTT. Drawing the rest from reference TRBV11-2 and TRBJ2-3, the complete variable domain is EAGVAQSPRYKIIEKRQSVAFWCNPISGHATLYWYQQILGQGPKLLIQFQNNGVVDDSQLPKDRFSAERLKGVDSTLKIQPAKLEDSAVYLCASGVMEREPTDTQYFGPGTRLTVL.

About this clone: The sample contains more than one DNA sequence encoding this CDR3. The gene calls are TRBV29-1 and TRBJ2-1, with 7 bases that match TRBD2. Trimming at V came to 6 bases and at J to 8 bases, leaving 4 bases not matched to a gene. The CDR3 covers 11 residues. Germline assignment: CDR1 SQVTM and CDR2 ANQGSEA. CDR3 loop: CSVGLGDEQFF. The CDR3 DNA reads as TGCAGCGTCGGACTAGGAGATGAGCAGTTCTTC.

The chain's CDR3 is CASRDLGRVAFF. CDR3 coding DNA: TGTGCCAGCAGGGATCTGGGTCGTGTAGCTTTCTTT. The chain joins TRBV25-1 to TRBJ1-1; D not resolved. V lost 6 bases and J lost 10, with 15 bases in between. The CDR3 consists of 12 residues. The V gene's germline CDR1 is MGHDK and CDR2 SYGVNS. The complete variable domain, with remaining parts taken from reference TRBV25-1 and TRBJ1-1, reads EADIYQTPRYLVIGTGKKITLECSQTMGHDKMYWYQQDPGMELHLIHYSYGVNSTEKGDLSSESTVSRIRTEHFPLTLESARPSHTSQYLCASRDLGRVAFFGQGTRLTVV.

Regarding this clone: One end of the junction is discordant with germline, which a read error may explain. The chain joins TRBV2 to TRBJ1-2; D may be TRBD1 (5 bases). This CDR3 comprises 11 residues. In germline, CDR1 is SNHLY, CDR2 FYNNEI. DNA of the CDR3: TGTGCCAGCAGTGAAACGGGGGGTGGGGACTTC. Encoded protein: CASSETGGGDF.

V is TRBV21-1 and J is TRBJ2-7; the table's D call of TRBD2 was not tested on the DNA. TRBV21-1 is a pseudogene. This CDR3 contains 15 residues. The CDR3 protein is CASSILARSSYEQYF. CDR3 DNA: TGTGCCAGCAGCATACTAGCGCGCAGCTCCTACGAGCAGTACTTC.

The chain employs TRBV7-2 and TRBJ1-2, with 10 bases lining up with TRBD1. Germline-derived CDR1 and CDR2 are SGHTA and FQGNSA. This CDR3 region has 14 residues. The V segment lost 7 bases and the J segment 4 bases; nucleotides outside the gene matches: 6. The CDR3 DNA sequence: TGTGCCAGCATCTGGGACAGGGGAAGCTATGGCTACACCTTC. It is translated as CASIWDRGSYGYTF.

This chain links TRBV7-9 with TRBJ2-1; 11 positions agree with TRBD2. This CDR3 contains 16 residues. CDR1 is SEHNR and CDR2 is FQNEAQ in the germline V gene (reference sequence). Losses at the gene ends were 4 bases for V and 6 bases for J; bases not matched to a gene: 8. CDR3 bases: TGTGCCAGCAGCTGGCCAACTAGCGGGAGTGTCAATGAGCAGTTCTTC. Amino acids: CASSWPTSGSVNEQFF.

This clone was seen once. The CDR3 DNA follows: TGTGCCAGCAGTAGACTCAACTACGAGCAGTACTTC. Amino acids: CASSRLNYEQYF. This chain links TRBV13 with TRBJ2-7; no definite D call. Per germline, CDR1 PRHDT and CDR2 FYEKMQ (reference sequence). This CDR3 comprises 12 residues. The V end lost 6 bases, the J end lost 3 bases, and 9 bases lay between the germline ends.

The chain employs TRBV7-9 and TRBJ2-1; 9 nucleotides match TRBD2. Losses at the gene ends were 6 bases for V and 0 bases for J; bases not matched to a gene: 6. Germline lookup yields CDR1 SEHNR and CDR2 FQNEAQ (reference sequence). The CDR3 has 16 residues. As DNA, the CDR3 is TGTGCCAGCAGTCCACTTAGCGGGAGCTCCTACAATGAGCAGTTCTTC. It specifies CASSPLSGSSYNEQFF.

The CDR3 protein is CASSPTMNNEQFF. CDR3 DNA sequence: TGTGCCAGCAGCCCGACTATGAACAATGAGCAGTTCTTC. The V gene is TRBV11-2, the J gene TRBJ2-1; a weak D match, TRBD2 (5 bases). Looked up from germline, CDR1 is SGHAT and CDR2 is FQNNGV. The length of the CDR3 is 13 residues. V was cut by 5 bases and J by 5 bases, with 10 bases left in between.

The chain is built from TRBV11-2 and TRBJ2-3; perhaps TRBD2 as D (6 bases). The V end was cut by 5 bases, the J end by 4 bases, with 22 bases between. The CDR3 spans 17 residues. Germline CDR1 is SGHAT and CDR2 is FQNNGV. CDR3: CASSPALRRVLADTQYF. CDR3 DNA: TGTGCCAGCAGCCCCGCGTTGCGGAGGGTGCTTGCAGATACGCAGTATTTT.

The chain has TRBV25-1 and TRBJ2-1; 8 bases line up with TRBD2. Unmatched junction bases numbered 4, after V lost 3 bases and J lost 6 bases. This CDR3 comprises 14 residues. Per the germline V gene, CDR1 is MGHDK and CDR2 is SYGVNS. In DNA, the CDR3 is TGTGCCAGCAGTGATGCGGGAGGAATCAATGAGCAGTTCTTC. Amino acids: CASSDAGGINEQFF.

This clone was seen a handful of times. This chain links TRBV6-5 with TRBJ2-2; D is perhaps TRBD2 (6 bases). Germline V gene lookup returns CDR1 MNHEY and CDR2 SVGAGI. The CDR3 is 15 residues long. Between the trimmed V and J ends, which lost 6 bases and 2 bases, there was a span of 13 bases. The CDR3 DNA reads TGTGCCAGCAGCCGACTAGAGCCTAACACCGGGGAGCTGTTTTTT. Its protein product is CASSRLEPNTGELFF.

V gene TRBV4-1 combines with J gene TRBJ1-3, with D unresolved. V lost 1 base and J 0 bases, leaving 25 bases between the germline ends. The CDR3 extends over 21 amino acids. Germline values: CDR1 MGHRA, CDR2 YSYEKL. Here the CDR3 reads CASSQGLATILARSSGNTIYF. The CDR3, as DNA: TGCGCCAGCAGCCAAGGCCTGGCGACGATTTTAGCCCGAAGCTCTGGAAACACCATATATTTT.

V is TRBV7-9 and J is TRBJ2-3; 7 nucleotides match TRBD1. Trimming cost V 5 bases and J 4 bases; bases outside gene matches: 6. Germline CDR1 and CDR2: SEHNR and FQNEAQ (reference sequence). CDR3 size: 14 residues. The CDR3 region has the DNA TGTGCCAGCAGCCCGAGGGACAGCCCAGATACGCAGTATTTT. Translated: CASSPRDSPDTQYF.

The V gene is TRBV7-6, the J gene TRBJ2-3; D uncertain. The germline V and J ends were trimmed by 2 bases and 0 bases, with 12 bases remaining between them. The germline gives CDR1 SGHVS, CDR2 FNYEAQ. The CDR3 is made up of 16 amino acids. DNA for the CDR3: TGTGCCAGCAGCTTATTCCGTTTTGGAAGCACAGATACGCAGTATTTT. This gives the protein CASSLFRFGSTDTQYF.

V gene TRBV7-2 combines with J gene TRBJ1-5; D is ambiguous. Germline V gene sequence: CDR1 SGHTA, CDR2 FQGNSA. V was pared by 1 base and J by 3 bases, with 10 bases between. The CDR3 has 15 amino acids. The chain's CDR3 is CASSLGLGDNQPQHF. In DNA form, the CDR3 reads TGTGCCAGCAGCTTAGGATTAGGCGACAATCAGCCCCAGCATTTT.

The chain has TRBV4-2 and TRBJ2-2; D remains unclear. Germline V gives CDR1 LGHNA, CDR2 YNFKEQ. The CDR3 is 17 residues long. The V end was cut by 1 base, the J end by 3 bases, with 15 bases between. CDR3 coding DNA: TGTGCCAGCAGCCAAGGAGTTTCGGGCGGACACACCGGGGAGCTGTTTTTT. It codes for CASSQGVSGGHTGELFF.